This TCR beta chain was captured by sequencing in a study of sequential checkpoint blockade in melanoma. Study in general: DNA from more than 75 pretreatment tumor samples underwent TCRβ immunosequencing.

Only a few counts were recorded for this clone. The antigen remains undetermined. Profiled with immunoSEQ multiplex PCR; TCRdb holds only in-frame clones, not every one. Altogether about 5,500 clones are present, roughly 36% being singletons, with the ten largest covering approximately 8.6%. Study-level findings and limits: T-cell fraction and clonality followed PD-L1 and CD8+ counts, not mutational load. In arm A, pretreatment tumor clonality was associated with response. Patients with week-13 increases in T-cell fraction and clonality benefited about 30 times more often.

Sample treatment: randomized to nivolumab then ipilimumab (arm A) or the reverse (arm B). The CDR3 has 16 residues. The V gene's germline CDR1 is MNHEY and CDR2 SMNVEV (reference sequence). Trimming took 6 bases from V and 1 from J, leaving 17 bases between them. This clonotype was obtained from a human donor with melanoma. The source material was tumor tissue (inferred from file names), sampled from a patient given nivolumab and ipilimumab in sequence. The V call is TRBV27, the J call TRBJ2-3; D may correspond to TRBD1 or TRBD2 (5 bases each). CDR3 loop: CASRERGLYGTDTQYF. The CDR3 DNA reads as TGTGCCAGCAGGGAGAGGGGTCTTTACGGCACAGATACGCAGTATTTT.